Below are 18 T cell receptor beta chains sequenced from a single sample in a study of T cells expressing NK-cell markers. With the 5' RACE reads reprocessed, TCRdb shows one record per CDR3 protein and no DNA. Seen in this sample are roughly 380,000 distinct CDR3 sequences; the ten most common clones hold about 5.2%. The sequencing input was blood T cells: a sorted CD56 or NKG2C T cell subset, CD4+ or CD8+ T cells, or bulk PBMC T cells (not recorded which). The origin of the receptors is a man aged 18 to 69 in good health.

The V gene is TRBV20-1, the J gene TRBJ2-7. CDR1 and CDR2 from the germline V gene are DFQATT and SNEGSKA (reference sequence). The CDR3 sequence is 11 residues long. The CDR3 here is CSASSTYEQYF.

The chain is built from TRBV3-1 and TRBJ2-1; no DNA is available, so the TRBD2 call from TCRdb remains unchecked. The CDR3 runs 14 residues. The germline V gene has CDR1 LGHDT and CDR2 YNNKEL (reference sequence). CDR3 sequence reads: CASSRGGGMGEQFF.

This chain's CDR3 is CASTSRTGSYEQYF. The chain joins TRBV21-1 to TRBJ2-7; TCRdb returns TRBD1, unconfirmable since there is no DNA. TRBV21-1 constitutes a pseudogene. CDR3 length: 14 residues.

The V gene is TRBV4-2, the J gene TRBJ2-3; lacking DNA, the TRBD2 call made by TCRdb goes unchecked. The germline V gene encodes CDR1 LGHNA and CDR2 YNFKEQ. The CDR3 consists of 13 residues. The CDR3 loop is CASSLGLLDTQYF.

The chain joins TRBV9 to TRBJ1-6. In germline, CDR1 is SGDLS, CDR2 YYNGEE. The CDR3 is 17 amino acids. The CDR3 here is CASSVVWRNSYNSPLHF.

The V call is TRBV7-2, the J call TRBJ2-3; TCRdb picks TRBD1, but there is no DNA to check that call. Germline values: CDR1 SGHTA, CDR2 FQGNSA. The CDR3 sequence is 16 residues long. Here the CDR3 reads CASSSLRDRGTNTQYF.

This sequence joins TRBV5-1 and TRBJ2-3. This CDR3 has 13 residues. Germline V gene sequence: CDR1 SGHRS, CDR2 YFSETQ. The CDR3 region is CASSLGGTDTQYF.

CDR3 loop: CSVTRGARTDTQYF. The chain is built from TRBV29-1 and TRBJ2-3; TCRdb outputs TRBD2, but without DNA this stays unchecked. CDR3 length equals 14 residues. Germline V gene data show CDR1 as SQVTM and CDR2 as ANQGSEA.

V usage is TRBV6-5 and J usage is TRBJ1-2; absent DNA, TCRdb's TRBD1 call cannot be checked. CDR1 and CDR2 (germline): MNHEY, SVGAGI. The CDR3 has 14 amino acids. The CDR3 here is CASSSMVGAKGYTF.

This chain connects TRBV12-3 or TRBV12-4 to TRBJ2-1. The CDR3 is 14 amino acids. The CDR3 loop reads CAVRTWSSYNEQFF.

The chain uses TRBV6-1 and TRBJ1-6; TCRdb returns TRBD1, unconfirmable since there is no DNA. The CDR3 spans 14 residues. CDR1 and CDR2 (germline): MNHNS, SASEGT. This CDR3 reads CASLRGDYNSPLHF.

This rearrangement joins TRBV5-6 to TRBJ1-5; absent DNA, TCRdb's TRBD1 call cannot be checked. Germline CDR1 is SGHDT and CDR2 is YYEEEE. The CDR3 runs to 20 residues. This CDR3 is CASSSRDPPGTGNSNQPQHF.

The chain is built from TRBV6-1 and TRBJ2-5; TCRdb proposes TRBD1, but this gene call is untestable without DNA. Germline V gives CDR1 MNHNS, CDR2 SASEGT. CDR3 length equals 14 residues. The CDR3 here is CASTGGDTQETQYF.

This chain joins TRBV7-8 and TRBJ2-4; TCRdb's assignment of TRBD2 cannot be checked, as there is no DNA. Looked up from germline, CDR1 is SGHVS and CDR2 is FQNEAQ. The CDR3 loop spans 16 amino acids. This CDR3 reads CASSPRGGLAKNIQYF. Full variable domain (missing parts from reference TRBV7-8 and TRBJ2-4): GAGVSQSPRYKVAKRGQDVALRCDPISGHVSLFWYQQALGQGPEFLTYFQNEAQLDKSGLPSDRFFAERPEGSVSTLKIQRTQQEDSAVYLCASSPRGGLAKNIQYFGAGTRLSVL.

This rearrangement joins TRBV5-1 to TRBJ2-3; TCRdb indicates TRBD2, and absent DNA this call remains unverified. The V gene's germline CDR1 is SGHRS and CDR2 YFSETQ. This CDR3 spans 15 amino acids. CDR3: CASSTKRAVTDTQYF.

The J gene is TRBJ2-2, the V gene TRBV7-3; TCRdb reports TRBD1, a call that lacks DNA to check it against. The length of the CDR3 is 15 residues. Germline V gene sequence: CDR1 SGHTA, CDR2 FQGTGA. CDR3 sequence: CASSPGQGMTGELFF.

The chain links TRBV12-3 or TRBV12-4 to TRBJ1-6. The CDR3 extends over 13 amino acids. CDR3 residues: CASSSGIASPLHF.

The rearrangement links TRBV18 to TRBJ2-6. CDR1 and CDR2 (germline): KGHSH, LQKENI. There are 17 residues in the CDR3. The CDR3: CASSPLRSQAGANVLTF.